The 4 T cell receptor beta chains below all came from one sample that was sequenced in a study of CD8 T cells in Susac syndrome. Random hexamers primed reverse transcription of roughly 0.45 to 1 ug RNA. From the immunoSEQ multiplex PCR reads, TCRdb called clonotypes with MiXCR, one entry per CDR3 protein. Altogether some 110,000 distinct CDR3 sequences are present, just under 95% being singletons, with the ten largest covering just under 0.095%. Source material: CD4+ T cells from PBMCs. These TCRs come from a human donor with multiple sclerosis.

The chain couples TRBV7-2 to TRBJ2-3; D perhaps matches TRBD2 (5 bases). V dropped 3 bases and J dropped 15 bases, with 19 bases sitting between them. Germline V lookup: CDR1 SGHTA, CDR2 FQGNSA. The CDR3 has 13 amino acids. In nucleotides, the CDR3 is TGTGCCAGCAGCTTCAGCACCCCCTTACTAGGATATTTT. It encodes CASSFSTPLLGYF. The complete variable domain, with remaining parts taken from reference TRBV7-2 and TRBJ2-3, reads GAGVSQSPSNKVTEKGKDVELRCDPISGHTALYWYRQSLGQGLEFLIYFQGNSAPDKSGLPSDRFSAERTGGSVSTLTIQRTQQEDSAVYLCASSFSTPLLGYFGPGTRLTVL.

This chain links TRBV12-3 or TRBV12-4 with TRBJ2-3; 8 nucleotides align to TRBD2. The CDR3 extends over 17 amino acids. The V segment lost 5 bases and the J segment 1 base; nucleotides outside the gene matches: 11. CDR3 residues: CASSRPLGGGRTDTQYF. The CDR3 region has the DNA TGTGCCAGCAGTCGCCCCCTCGGCGGGGGGCGCACAGATACGCAGTATTTT.

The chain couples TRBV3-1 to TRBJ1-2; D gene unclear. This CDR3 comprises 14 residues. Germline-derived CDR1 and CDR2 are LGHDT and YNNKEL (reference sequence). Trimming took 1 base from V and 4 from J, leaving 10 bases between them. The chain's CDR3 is CASSQVPGGYGYTF. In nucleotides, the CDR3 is TGTGCCAGCAGCCAAGTCCCGGGTGGCTATGGCTACACCTTC.

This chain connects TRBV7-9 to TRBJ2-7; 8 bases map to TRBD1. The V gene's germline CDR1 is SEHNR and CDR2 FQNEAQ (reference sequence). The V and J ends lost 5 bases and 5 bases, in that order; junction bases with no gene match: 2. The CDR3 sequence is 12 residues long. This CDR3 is CASSRTGNEQYF. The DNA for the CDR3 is TGTGCCAGCAGCAGGACAGGGAACGAGCAGTACTTC.